This is a list of T cell receptor beta chains from one sample in a study of T-cell reconstitution after alpha-beta-depleted transplantation in children. Each CDR3 protein gets one entry after TCRdb re-called the PCR reads with MiXCR. The sample has 77,000 or so distinct CDR3 sequences, around a sixth seen once. Sequencing was performed on PBMCs, mostly from graft donor cells, taken 360 days after TCRalphabeta/CD19-depleted stem cell transplant. These receptors were collected from a male patient aged 2 to 9 who had a stem cell transplant for acute lymphoblastic leukemia, so the T cells may come from the graft donor. The CDR3 runs from the conserved cysteine through the conserved F or W. A D gene is named only where the DNA matches it firmly. Rows may omit the clone size; those that give it use once, few, many or a size class.

>15|TRBJ2-3|TRBD2|few|TRBV12-3/TRBV12-4
TGTGCCAGCAGTTTGAACGGGAGGGGTGCAGATACGCAGTATTTT
CASSLNGRGADTQYF
>12|TRBJ2-1|.|few|TRBV7-2
TGTGCCAGCAGCACCCAATGGTTTGAGCAGTTCTTC
CASSTQWFEQFF
>13|TRBJ2-5|.|few|TRBV21-1
TGTGCCAGCAGGTTTTGCGGTCGAAGGACCCAGTACTTC
CASRFCGRRTQYF
>16|TRBJ2-5|.|.|TRBV7-9
TGTGCCAGCAGCTTAGAAGGCGCAGGGGCTGGGGAGACCCAGTACTTC
CASSLEGAGAGETQYF
>12|TRBJ2-7|.|few|TRBV5-1
TGCGCCAGCAGCTTGGGAGGCCACGAGCAGTACTTC
CASSLGGHEQYF
>14|TRBJ2-3|TRBD2|many|TRBV12-3/TRBV12-4
TGTGCCAGCAGCCCAGCGGGAGTGGCAGATACGCAGTATTTT
CASSPAGVADTQYF
>16|TRBJ1-1|.|few|TRBV5-1
TGCGCCAGCAGCCCTACCGCAGGGTCCCTGAACACTGAAGCTTTCTTT
CASSPTAGSLNTEAFF
>13|TRBJ2-1|.|.|TRBV6-5
TGTGCCAGCAGTTGGTCCCGAAAGGATGAGCAGTTCTTC
CASSWSRKDEQFF
>13|TRBJ1-2|.|many|TRBV27
TGTGCCAGCAGGGCAGGCAATAACTATGGCTACACCTTC
CASRAGNNYGYTF
>12|TRBJ1-2|.|few|TRBV12-3/TRBV12-4
TGTGCCAGCAGTTTTCAGGGGTATGGCTACACCTTC
CASSFQGYGYTF
>13|TRBJ1-1|.|few|TRBV6-5
TGTGCCAGCAGTTACGGACAGCTCACTGAAGCTTTCTTT
CASSYGQLTEAFF
>12|TRBJ1-1|.|few|TRBV6-6
TGTGCCAGCAGTTACCTAAACACTGAAGCTTTCTTT
CASSYLNTEAFF
>13|TRBJ2-1|.|medium-sized|TRBV10-3
TGTGCCATCAGTGAACGGGGACGGGATGAGCAGTTCTTC
CAISERGRDEQFF
>14|TRBJ2-5|.|.|TRBV5-1
TGCGCCAGCAGCTACGGGACGCCTGTTGGGACCCAGTACTTC
CASSYGTPVGTQYF
>16|TRBJ2-5|.|.|TRBV24-1
TGTGCCACCAGTGATTTGGATCCGGGGGGCAAAGGGACCCAGTACTTC
CATSDLDPGGKGTQYF
>16|TRBJ2-2|.|.|TRBV4-1
TGCGCCAGCAGCCAAGATCCCGGTTGGAACACCGGGGAGCTGTTTTTT
CASSQDPGWNTGELFF
>11|TRBJ2-3|.|many|TRBV10-3
TGTGCCATCAGTGATGTGTATACGCAGTATTTT
CAISDVYTQYF
>12|TRBJ1-2|.|.|TRBV6-5
TGTGCCAGCAGTTATTCAGGGGCTGGCTACACCTTC
CASSYSGAGYTF
>15|TRBJ2-1|TRBD2|.|TRBV5-1
TGCGCCAGCAGCTTTGGACGCGGGAGTTCGAATGAGCAGTTCTTC
CASSFGRGSSNEQFF
>13|TRBJ2-3|.|.|TRBV3-1
TGTGCCAGCAGGTTCGGGACTGTTGATACGCAGTATTTT
CASRFGTVDTQYF
>18|TRBJ2-2|TRBD2|.|TRBV30
TGTGCCTGGAGTGTCCGACTAGCGGGAGGGCCTGGCACCGGGGAGCTGTTTTTT
CAWSVRLAGGPGTGELFF
>15|TRBJ2-1|TRBD1|.|TRBV29-1
TGCAGCGTTGGGAGGACAGGGGGCCCTTTCAATGAGCAGTTCTTC
CSVGRTGGPFNEQFF
>13|TRBJ1-1|TRBD1|many|TRBV7-9
TGTGCCAGCAGCTTAGGCAGGGGGCTAAGAGCTTTCTTT
CASSLGRGLRAFF
>18|TRBJ2-5|.|many|TRBV5-1
TGCGCCAGCAGCTTGGGCCACGGGAAGGGGGACCCAAGAGAGACCCAGTACTTC
CASSLGHGKGDPRETQYF
>15|TRBJ2-1|TRBD2|few|TRBV5-1
TGCGCCAGCAGCACGGGACTAGCTCACTACAATGAGCAGTTCTTC
CASSTGLAHYNEQFF
>16|TRBJ1-6|.|few|TRBV4-1
TGCGCCAGCAGCCGAGACCGAAGGGGGTTGAGTTCACCCCTCCACTTT
CASSRDRRGLSSPLHF
>14|TRBJ2-7|.|few|TRBV5-1
TGCGCCAGCAGCCCAGGGGGGGACTACTACGAGCAGTACTTC
CASSPGGDYYEQYF
>14|TRBJ2-1|TRBD2|.|TRBV6-1
TGTGCCAGCAGCGATAGCGGGAGGGAAGGTGAGCAGTTCTTC
CASSDSGREGEQFF
>15|TRBJ2-4|TRBD1|.|TRBV12-3/TRBV12-4
TGTGCCAGCAGTAAGGACAGGGAGGCCAAAAACATTCAGTACTTC
CASSKDREAKNIQYF
>13|TRBJ2-3|.|.|TRBV20-1
TGCAGTGCTAGAGGGGGGGCCCCAGATACGCAGTATTTT
CSARGGAPDTQYF
>13|TRBJ2-7|.|.|TRBV6-1
TGTGCCAGCCCCTCGGACGGTTCCTACGAGCAGTACTTC
CASPSDGSYEQYF
>14|TRBJ2-4|TRBD2|few|TRBV29-1
TGCAGCGTTGAAGAGGTGGGGGGGAAAAACATTCAGTACTTC
CSVEEVGGKNIQYF
>16|TRBJ1-1|.|.|TRBV6-1
TGTGCCAGCAGTGAAGTTTACAGGGAGATGAACACTGAAGCTTTCTTT
CASSEVYREMNTEAFF
>16|TRBJ2-7|TRBD2|.|TRBV27
TGTGCCAGCAGTCAACAGCGGACTAGCGGCTCCTACGAGCAGTACTTC
CASSQQRTSGSYEQYF
>15|TRBJ2-1|TRBD2|.|TRBV12-3/TRBV12-4
TGTGCCAGCAGACTTCGGACTAGCGCCTACAATGAGCAGTTCTTC
CASRLRTSAYNEQFF
>14|TRBJ2-1|.|.|TRBV27
TGTGCCAGCAGGCCGTTGTCAATCTACAATGAGCAGTTCTTC
CASRPLSIYNEQFF
>16|TRBJ2-5|TRBD2|.|TRBV5-1
TGCGCCAGCAGCCTAGATTTAGCGGGAGCCCAAGAGACCCAGTACTTC
CASSLDLAGAQETQYF
>13|TRBJ1-2|.|.|TRBV6-5
TGTGCCAGCAGTTACACGGCTAACTATGGCTACACCTTC
CASSYTANYGYTF
>14|TRBJ2-1|.|many|TRBV6-5
TGTGCCAGCGAATCCGGGACCGACGGCAATGAGCAGTTCTTC
CASESGTDGNEQFF
>14|TRBJ2-6|.|.|TRBV10-3
TGTGCCATCAGGGATAAATCTGGGGCCAACGTCCTGACTTTC
CAIRDKSGANVLTF
>14|TRBJ1-1|.|many|TRBV7-2
TGTGCCAGCAGCTTCATTGACAGTGGCTGGAAGGCTTTCTTT
CASSFIDSGWKAFF
>17|TRBJ2-3|.|.|TRBV5-1
TGCGCCAGCAGCTTGACCCTTGGACAAGGGGGAACAGATACGCAGTATTTT
CASSLTLGQGGTDTQYF
>16|TRBJ1-4|.|large|TRBV5-5
TGTGCCAGCAGCTTGCGGGACCCGCTCCCCGGTGAAAAACTGTTTTTT
CASSLRDPLPGEKLFF
>15|TRBJ2-2|.|.|TRBV10-3
TGTGCCATCAGTGGGAGTCGGGTTAGCACCGGGGAGCTGTTTTTT
CAISGSRVSTGELFF
>18|TRBJ2-1|TRBD2|.|TRBV10-3
TGTGCCATCAGCCTTCTACCGAATCTAGCGGTAACCTACAATGAGCAGTTCTTC
CAISLLPNLAVTYNEQFF
>15|TRBJ2-6|.|few|TRBV28
TGTGCCAGCAGTTTAGCAACCTCTGGGGCCAACGTCCTGACTTTC
CASSLATSGANVLTF
>19|TRBJ1-5|TRBD1|many|TRBV3-1
TGTGCCAGCAGCCAACCCCCAGGGTCCCTTCAGGGGGCCGATCAGCCCCAGCATTTT
CASSQPPGSLQGADQPQHF
>16|TRBJ2-1|TRBD2|.|TRBV12-3/TRBV12-4
TGTGCCAGCAGTTTAGCACCGGGACTAGCGCTCAATGAGCAGTTCTTC
CASSLAPGLALNEQFF
>15|TRBJ2-7|TRBD2|few|TRBV5-1
TGCGCCAGCAGCTGGGGACTAGCGGGAGGCAACGAGCAGTACTTC
CASSWGLAGGNEQYF
>16|TRBJ2-4|.|.|TRBV2
TGTGCCAGCAGTGACCGCCGCCCCCTAGCCAAAAACATTCAGTACTTC
CASSDRRPLAKNIQYF
>13|TRBJ2-1|.|many|TRBV11-2
TGTGCCAGCAGCTTCACATGGGGCAATGAGCAGTTCTTC
CASSFTWGNEQFF
>18|TRBJ2-3|TRBD2|many|TRBV4-2
TGTGCCAGCAGCCAAGATTCCCCGCCTAGCGGGAGAAGGGATACGCAGTATTTT
CASSQDSPPSGRRDTQYF
>15|TRBJ2-7|TRBD2|.|TRBV7-2
TGTGCCAGCAGTTCAAGACTAGCGGGCTTTTACGAGCAGTACTTC
CASSSRLAGFYEQYF